The TCR beta chain described here comes from a study of CD8 T cells in ankylosing spondylitis. Via MiXCR, TCRdb re-called the 5' RACE reads, giving one row per CDR3 protein. The sample has 250,000 to 400,000 distinct CDR3 sequences; around 10% are singletons. This CDR3 has 12 residues. The V gene's germline CDR1 is ENHRY and CDR2 SYGVKD. Trimming took off 11 bases at V and 5 bases at J, with 15 bases between the two ends. This clonotype was observed a handful of times. This sequence originates from a female donor with ankylosing spondylitis or in good health (not recorded which). Specimen: blood, either unsorted or a sorted T cell fraction (not recorded which). The chain carries TRBV10-3 and TRBJ2-5; D might be TRBD1 or TRBD2, each matching 5 bases. The CDR3 DNA is TGTGCCTCCTCAGAGGGGCTGGAGACCCAGTACTTC. Translating it yields CASSEGLETQYF.